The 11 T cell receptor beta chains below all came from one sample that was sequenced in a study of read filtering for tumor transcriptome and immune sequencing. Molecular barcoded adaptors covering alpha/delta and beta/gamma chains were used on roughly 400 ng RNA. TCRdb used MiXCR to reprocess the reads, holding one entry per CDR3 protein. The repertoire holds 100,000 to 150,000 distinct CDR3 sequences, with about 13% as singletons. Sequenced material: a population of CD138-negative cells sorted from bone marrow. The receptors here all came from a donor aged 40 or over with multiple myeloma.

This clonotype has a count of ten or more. In DNA form, the CDR3 reads TGCAGTGCTAGAATCCAGGGAGGCGACAATCAGCCCCAGCATTTT. This encodes CSARIQGGDNQPQHF. The gene calls are TRBV20-1 and TRBJ1-5; a possible D gene is TRBD1 (5 bases). Germline V gene sequence: CDR1 DFQATT, CDR2 SNEGSKA (reference sequence). With 2 bases removed from V and 3 bases from J, the gap between germline ends came to 14 bases. CDR3 length: 15 residues.

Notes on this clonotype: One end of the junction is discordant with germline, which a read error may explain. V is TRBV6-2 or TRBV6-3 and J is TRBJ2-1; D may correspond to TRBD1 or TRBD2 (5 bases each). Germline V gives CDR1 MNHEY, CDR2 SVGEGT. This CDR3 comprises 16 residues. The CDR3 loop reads CASSLTHGTTGNEQSF. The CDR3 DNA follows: TGTGCCAGCAGTCTCACCCATGGGACCACGGGCAACGAGCAGTCCTTC.

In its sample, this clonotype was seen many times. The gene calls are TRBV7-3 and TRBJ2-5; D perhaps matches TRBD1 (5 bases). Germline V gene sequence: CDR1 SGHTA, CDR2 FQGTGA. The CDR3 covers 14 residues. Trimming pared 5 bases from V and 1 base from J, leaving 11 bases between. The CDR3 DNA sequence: TGTGCCAGCAGCCCCTTGGGGCGCCAAGAGACCCAGTACTTC. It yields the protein CASSPLGRQETQYF.

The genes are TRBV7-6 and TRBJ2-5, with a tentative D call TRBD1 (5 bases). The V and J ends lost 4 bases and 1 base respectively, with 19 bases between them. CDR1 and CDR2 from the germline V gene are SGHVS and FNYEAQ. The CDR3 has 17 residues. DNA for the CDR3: TGTGCCAGCAGCTCCGGCCGCCCGTGGGGCCCCCAAGAGACCCAGTACTTC. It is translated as CASSSGRPWGPQETQYF.

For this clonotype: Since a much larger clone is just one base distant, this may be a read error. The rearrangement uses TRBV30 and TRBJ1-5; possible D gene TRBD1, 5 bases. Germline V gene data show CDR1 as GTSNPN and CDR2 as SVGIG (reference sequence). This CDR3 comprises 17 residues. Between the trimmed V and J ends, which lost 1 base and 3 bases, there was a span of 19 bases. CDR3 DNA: TGTGCCTGGAGTGGGTCGAGGGTGTGGGGGAACAATCAGCCCCAGCATTTT. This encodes CAWSGSRVWGNNQPQHF.

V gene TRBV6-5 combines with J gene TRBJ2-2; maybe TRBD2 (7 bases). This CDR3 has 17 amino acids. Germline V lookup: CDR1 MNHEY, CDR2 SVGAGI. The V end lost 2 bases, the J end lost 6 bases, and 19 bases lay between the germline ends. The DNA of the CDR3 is TGTGCCAGCAGTTACATCCAAGGGGGGGGAGGCCCCGGGGAGCTGTTTTTT. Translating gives CASSYIQGGGGPGELFF.

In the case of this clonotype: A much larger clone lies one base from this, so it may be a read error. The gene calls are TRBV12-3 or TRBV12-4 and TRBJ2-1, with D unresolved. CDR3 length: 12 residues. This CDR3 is CASRLLDNELFF. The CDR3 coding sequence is TGTGCCAGCAGACTCCTAGACAATGAGCTGTTCTTC.

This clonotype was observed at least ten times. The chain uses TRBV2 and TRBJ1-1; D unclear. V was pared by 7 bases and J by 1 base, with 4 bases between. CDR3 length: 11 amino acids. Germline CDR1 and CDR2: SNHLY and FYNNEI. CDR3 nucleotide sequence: TGTGCCAGCACCCCGAACACTGAAGCTTTCTTT. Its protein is CASTPNTEAFF.

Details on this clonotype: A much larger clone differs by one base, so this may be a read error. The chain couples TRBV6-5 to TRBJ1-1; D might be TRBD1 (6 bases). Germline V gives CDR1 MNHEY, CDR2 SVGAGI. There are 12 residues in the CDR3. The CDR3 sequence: CASSYRGSEVFF. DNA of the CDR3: TGTGCCAGCAGTTACAGGGGGTCTGAAGTTTTCTTT.

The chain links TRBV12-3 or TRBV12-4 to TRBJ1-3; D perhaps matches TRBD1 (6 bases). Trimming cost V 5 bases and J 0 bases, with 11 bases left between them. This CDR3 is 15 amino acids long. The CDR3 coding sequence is TGTGCCAGCAGTCCCAGGGGAGTCTCTGGAAACACCATATATTTT. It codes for CASSPRGVSGNTIYF.

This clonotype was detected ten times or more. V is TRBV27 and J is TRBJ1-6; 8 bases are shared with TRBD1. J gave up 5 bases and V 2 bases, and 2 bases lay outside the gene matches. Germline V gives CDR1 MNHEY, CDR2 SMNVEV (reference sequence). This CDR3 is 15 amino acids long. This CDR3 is CASSLETGDNSPLHF. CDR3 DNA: TGTGCCAGCAGTTTAGAGACAGGGGATAATTCACCCCTCCACTTT.